This TCR beta chain was recovered during a study of OX40 agonist ivuxolimab in advanced cancers. Study as a whole: Those enrolled were 82.7% male, with a mean age of around 58 years and ages from about 20 to 90. Prior anti-PD-1, anti-PD-L1 or anti-CTLA-4 therapy was allowed; about 39% had some.

Method: immunoSEQ multiplex PCR; TCRdb's copy keeps in-frame clones and lacks some. The data contain tens of thousands of clones, around four fifths of them singletons. CDR1 SGDLS and CDR2 YYNGEE come from the germline V gene. There are 14 residues in the CDR3. The chain has TRBV9 and TRBJ2-5; TRBD2 aligns across 10 bases. The J call is doubtful: the DNA matches TRBJ2-7 better. The specimen comprised CD4+ or CD8+ T cells sorted from blood, sampled in a trial of the OX40 agonist ivuxolimab. This sequence originates from an adult with an advanced solid tumor such as melanoma, head and neck, liver or kidney cancer. DNA for the CDR3: TGTGCCAGCAGCCCACTAGCGGGGTCCTACGAGCAGTACTTC. This gives the protein CASSPLAGSYEQYF.